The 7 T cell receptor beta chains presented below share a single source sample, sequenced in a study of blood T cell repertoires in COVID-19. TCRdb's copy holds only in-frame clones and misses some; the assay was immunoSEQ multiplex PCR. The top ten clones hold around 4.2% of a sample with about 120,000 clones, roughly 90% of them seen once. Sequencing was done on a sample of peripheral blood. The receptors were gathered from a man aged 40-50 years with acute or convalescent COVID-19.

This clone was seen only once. The CDR3: CASSFRNIQYF. The CDR3 DNA reads as TGTGCCAGCAGCTTCCGGAACATTCAGTACTTC. The V gene is TRBV7-2, the J gene TRBJ2-4; D is unclear. This CDR3 comprises 11 residues. Trimming removed 3 bases at V and 7 bases at J, with 4 bases between. Germline CDR1 reads SGHTA; CDR2 reads FQGNSA.

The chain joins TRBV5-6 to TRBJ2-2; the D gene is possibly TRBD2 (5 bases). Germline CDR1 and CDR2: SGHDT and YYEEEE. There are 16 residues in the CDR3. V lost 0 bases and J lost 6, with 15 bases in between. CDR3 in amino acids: CASSLVRTANAGELFF. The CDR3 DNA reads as TGTGCCAGCAGCTTGGTAAGGACTGCAAACGCCGGGGAGCTGTTTTTT.

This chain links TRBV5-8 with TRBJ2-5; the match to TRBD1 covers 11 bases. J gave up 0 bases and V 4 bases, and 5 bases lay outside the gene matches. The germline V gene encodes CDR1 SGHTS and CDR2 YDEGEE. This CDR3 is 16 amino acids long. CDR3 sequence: CASSTGQGANQETQYF. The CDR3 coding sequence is TGTGCCAGCAGCACCGGACAGGGGGCGAACCAAGAGACCCAGTACTTC.

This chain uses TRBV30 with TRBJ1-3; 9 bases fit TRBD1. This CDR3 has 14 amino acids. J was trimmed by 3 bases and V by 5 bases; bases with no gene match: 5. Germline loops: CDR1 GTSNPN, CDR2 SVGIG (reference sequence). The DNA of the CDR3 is TGTGCCTGGGATACAGGGGGCGTTGGAAACACCATATATTTT. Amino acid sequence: CAWDTGGVGNTIYF.

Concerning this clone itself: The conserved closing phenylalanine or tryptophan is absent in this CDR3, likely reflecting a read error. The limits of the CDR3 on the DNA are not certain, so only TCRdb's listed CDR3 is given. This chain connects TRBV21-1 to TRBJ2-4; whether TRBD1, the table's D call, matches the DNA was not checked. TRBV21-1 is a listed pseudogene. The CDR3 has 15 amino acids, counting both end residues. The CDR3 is CASSKDYTHHGQGIV.

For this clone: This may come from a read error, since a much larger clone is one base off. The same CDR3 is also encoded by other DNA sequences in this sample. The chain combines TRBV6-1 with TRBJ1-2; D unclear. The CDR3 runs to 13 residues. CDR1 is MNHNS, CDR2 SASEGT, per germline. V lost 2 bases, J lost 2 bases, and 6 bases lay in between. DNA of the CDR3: TGTGCCAGCAGTGAACGGCGGAACTATGGCTACACCTTC. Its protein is CASSERRNYGYTF.

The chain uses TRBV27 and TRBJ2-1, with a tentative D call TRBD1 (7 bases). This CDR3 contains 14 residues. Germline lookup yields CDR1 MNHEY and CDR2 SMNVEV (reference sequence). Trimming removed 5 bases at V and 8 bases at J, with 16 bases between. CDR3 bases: TGTGCCAGCAGTAGTCTACAGGGGACTTATGAGCAGTTCTTC. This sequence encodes CASSSLQGTYEQFF.